The rows below give T cell receptor beta chains drawn from one sample of a study of shared clonotypes between healthy human individuals. TCRdb's table, derived via immunoSEQ multiplex PCR, lists solely in-frame clones and lacks some. The repertoire consists of more than 2 million clones, with under 97% occurring once and the leading ten covering approximately 0.13%. The specimen was naive CD4+ T cells sorted from blood. These receptors came from a man in his late teens or twenties in good health. Each CDR3 is given with its conserved first and last residue. The order of the fields is V gene, J gene, CDR3 length, clone size, D gene, CDR3 DNA, CDR3 protein. D genes are given only for firm matches. Expanded clones get a size class; other rows say once, few or many, or leave the size out.

V gene: TRBV6-5; J gene: TRBJ2-7; CDR3 length: 15; clone size: once; D gene: TRBD2; CDR3 DNA: TGTGCCAGCAGTTACTCATTAGCGGGACGGGACGAGCAGTACTTC; CDR3 protein: CASSYSLAGRDEQYF
V gene: TRBV28; J gene: TRBJ1-2; CDR3 length: 13; clone size: NA; D gene: NA; CDR3 DNA: TGTGCCAGCAGTTACAGGGCTCCCTATGGCTACACCTTC; CDR3 protein: CASSYRAPYGYTF
V gene: TRBV27; J gene: TRBJ2-2; CDR3 length: 16; clone size: NA; D gene: TRBD2; CDR3 DNA: TGTGCCAGCAGTTCACGAGCGGGGGGGCGCAGCGGGGAGCTGTTTTTT; CDR3 protein: CASSSRAGGRSGELFF
V gene: TRBV19; J gene: TRBJ1-2; CDR3 length: 15; clone size: NA; D gene: TRBD1; CDR3 DNA: TGTGCCAGTAGTGGACAGGGGACTGTTAACTATGGCTACACCTTC; CDR3 protein: CASSGQGTVNYGYTF
V gene: TRBV10-2; J gene: TRBJ2-7; CDR3 length: 15; clone size: NA; D gene: TRBD2; CDR3 DNA: TGCGCCAGCAGTCCTAGCGGGGGGAACTCCTACGAGCAGTACTTC; CDR3 protein: CASSPSGGNSYEQYF
V gene: TRBV5-6; J gene: TRBJ1-5; CDR3 length: 15; clone size: NA; D gene: NA; CDR3 DNA: TGTGCCAGCAGCTTGGGGGATGGGTTCGGTCAGCCCCAGCATTTT; CDR3 protein: CASSLGDGFGQPQHF
V gene: TRBV6-5; J gene: TRBJ2-7; CDR3 length: 16; clone size: NA; D gene: NA; CDR3 DNA: TGTGCCAGCAGTTACTCGAAGGACACTTACTCCTACGAGCAGTACTTC; CDR3 protein: CASSYSKDTYSYEQYF
V gene: TRBV15; J gene: TRBJ2-7; CDR3 length: 14; clone size: NA; D gene: NA; CDR3 DNA: TGTGCCACGCAGGATCAGGGACTTTCCTACGAGCAGTACTTC; CDR3 protein: CATQDQGLSYEQYF
V gene: TRBV5-1; J gene: TRBJ1-1; CDR3 length: 14; clone size: NA; D gene: NA; CDR3 DNA: TGCGCCAGCAGCTCCGGACAGCTGAACACTGAAGCTTTCTTT; CDR3 protein: CASSSGQLNTEAFF
V gene: TRBV7-2; J gene: TRBJ2-3; CDR3 length: 13; clone size: NA; D gene: NA; CDR3 DNA: TGTGCCAGCCGGCTAGCAGGCACAGATACGCAGTATTTT; CDR3 protein: CASRLAGTDTQYF
V gene: TRBV18; J gene: TRBJ2-3; CDR3 length: 14; clone size: NA; D gene: NA; CDR3 DNA: TGTGCCAGCTCACCAGACTTATTCACAGATACGCAGTATTTT; CDR3 protein: CASSPDLFTDTQYF
V gene: TRBV9; J gene: TRBJ2-1; CDR3 length: 16; clone size: NA; D gene: TRBD2; CDR3 DNA: TGTGCCAGCAGCGTAGTCGCGGGGGGCACCTACAATGAGCAGTTCTTC; CDR3 protein: CASSVVAGGTYNEQFF
V gene: TRBV10-3; J gene: TRBJ2-1; CDR3 length: 13; clone size: NA; D gene: NA; CDR3 DNA: TGTGCCATCAGTGAGTCTACAGGCAATGAGCAGTTCTTC; CDR3 protein: CAISESTGNEQFF
V gene: TRBV5-4; J gene: TRBJ2-7; CDR3 length: 13; clone size: NA; D gene: NA; CDR3 DNA: TGTGCCAGCCATCGCTTACAGGGCAACGAGCAGTACTTC; CDR3 protein: CASHRLQGNEQYF
V gene: TRBV14; J gene: TRBJ2-5; CDR3 length: 15; clone size: NA; D gene: TRBD2; CDR3 DNA: TGTGCCAGTGAAAATAGCGGGAAAAGACAAGAGACCCAGTACTTC; CDR3 protein: CASENSGKRQETQYF
V gene: TRBV7-2; J gene: TRBJ2-7; CDR3 length: 14; clone size: NA; D gene: NA; CDR3 DNA: TGTGCCAGCAGCTTACGGGCAGGTCCTCTCGAGCAGTACTTC; CDR3 protein: CASSLRAGPLEQYF
V gene: TRBV6-6; J gene: TRBJ2-7; CDR3 length: 15; clone size: NA; D gene: TRBD2; CDR3 DNA: TGTGCCAGCAGTTACGGAGCGGGAGTTTTGAACGAGCAGTACTTC; CDR3 protein: CASSYGAGVLNEQYF
V gene: TRBV27; J gene: TRBJ1-2; CDR3 length: 12; clone size: NA; D gene: NA; CDR3 DNA: TGCGCCAGCAGTTTTAAGGGGGGCGGCTACACCTTC; CDR3 protein: CASSFKGGGYTF
V gene: TRBV7-8; J gene: TRBJ1-5; CDR3 length: 20; clone size: NA; D gene: TRBD1; CDR3 DNA: TGTGCCAGCAGCCCCCTGAGGGACAGGGCGCGAATAAGTAGCAATCAGCCCCAGCATTTT; CDR3 protein: CASSPLRDRARISSNQPQHF
V gene: TRBV28; J gene: TRBJ2-7; CDR3 length: 14; clone size: once; D gene: NA; CDR3 DNA: TGTGCCAGCAGTACCCCCGGGGGCTCCTACGAGCAGTACTTC; CDR3 protein: CASSTPGGSYEQYF
V gene: TRBV5-4; J gene: TRBJ2-3; CDR3 length: 14; clone size: NA; D gene: NA; CDR3 DNA: TGTGCCAGCAGCGGGGTGGGCGGCACAGATACGCAGTATTTT; CDR3 protein: CASSGVGGTDTQYF
V gene: TRBV5-1; J gene: TRBJ2-7; CDR3 length: 14; clone size: NA; D gene: TRBD1; CDR3 DNA: TGCGCCAGCAGCCCCGGGACAGTAGGATACGAGCAGTACTTC; CDR3 protein: CASSPGTVGYEQYF
V gene: TRBV27; J gene: TRBJ1-1; CDR3 length: 14; clone size: NA; D gene: NA; CDR3 DNA: TGTGCCAGCAGTTTTTCGAGAGGGAACACTGAAGCTTTCTTT; CDR3 protein: CASSFSRGNTEAFF
V gene: TRBV5-1; J gene: TRBJ1-2; CDR3 length: 13; clone size: NA; D gene: TRBD1; CDR3 DNA: TGCGCCAGCAGCTCCCAAGGACAGGATGGCTACACCTTC; CDR3 protein: CASSSQGQDGYTF
V gene: TRBV18; J gene: TRBJ2-6; CDR3 length: 13; clone size: NA; D gene: NA; CDR3 DNA: TGTGCCAGCTCACCAGCTGGGGCCAACGTCCTGACTTTC; CDR3 protein: CASSPAGANVLTF
V gene: TRBV7-8; J gene: TRBJ1-2; CDR3 length: 18; clone size: once; D gene: TRBD1; CDR3 DNA: TGTGCCAGCAGCTTAGTTTACAGGGTGAATGACCGACAGGGTGGCTACACCTTC; CDR3 protein: CASSLVYRVNDRQGGYTF
V gene: TRBV5-5; J gene: TRBJ1-2; CDR3 length: 14; clone size: NA; D gene: NA; CDR3 DNA: TGTGCCAGCAGCTTGGCAGATATTGACTATGGCTACACCTTC; CDR3 protein: CASSLADIDYGYTF
V gene: TRBV19; J gene: TRBJ2-7; CDR3 length: 13; clone size: NA; D gene: NA; CDR3 DNA: TGTGCCAGTAGTAAGGGCGGCTCCTACGAGCAGTACTTC; CDR3 protein: CASSKGGSYEQYF
V gene: TRBV9; J gene: TRBJ2-3; CDR3 length: 15; clone size: NA; D gene: TRBD1; CDR3 DNA: TGTGCCAGCAGCGCCTCGGGACAGACGACAGATACGCAGTATTTT; CDR3 protein: CASSASGQTTDTQYF
V gene: TRBV7-2; J gene: TRBJ1-4; CDR3 length: 14; clone size: once; D gene: NA; CDR3 DNA: TGTGCCAGCAGCTTCGAGCCCGGTAATGAAAAACTGTTTTTT; CDR3 protein: CASSFEPGNEKLFF
V gene: TRBV2; J gene: TRBJ1-5; CDR3 length: 17; clone size: NA; D gene: NA; CDR3 DNA: TGTGCCAGCAGTGAATTCGGAACTCGGACAGTTAATCAGCCCCAGCATTTT; CDR3 protein: CASSEFGTRTVNQPQHF
V gene: TRBV2; J gene: TRBJ1-1; CDR3 length: 12; clone size: once; D gene: NA; CDR3 DNA: TGTGCCAGCAGTGTAACGGGGACTGAAGCTTTCTTT; CDR3 protein: CASSVTGTEAFF
V gene: TRBV7-7; J gene: TRBJ2-5; CDR3 length: 17; clone size: NA; D gene: NA; CDR3 DNA: TGTGCTAGCAGCTTAGGATGGAGTAGGACGGCCCAAGAGACCCAGTACTTC; CDR3 protein: CASSLGWSRTAQETQYF
V gene: TRBV7-2; J gene: TRBJ2-5; CDR3 length: 17; clone size: NA; D gene: TRBD2; CDR3 DNA: TGTGCCAGCAGCTTGACTAGCGGGACGGGGGCTCAAGAGACCCAGTACTTC; CDR3 protein: CASSLTSGTGAQETQYF
V gene: TRBV5-1; J gene: TRBJ2-5; CDR3 length: 14; clone size: NA; D gene: TRBD1; CDR3 DNA: TGCGCCAGCAGCTTGGTACCGGGACAGGAGACCCAGTACTTC; CDR3 protein: CASSLVPGQETQYF